This is a list of T cell receptor beta chains from one sample in a study of T cell repertoires in aging, cancer and after chemotherapy. TCRdb used MiXCR to reprocess the multiplex PCR reads, holding one entry per CDR3 protein. The data hold 1,500 to 2,000 distinct CDR3 sequences, with around 25% observed a single time. Sequencing was done on a sample of blood. These receptors all come from a human donor with a solid tumor. CDR3s include the opening cysteine and the closing phenylalanine or tryptophan. Fields, in order: D gene, CDR3 length, V gene, clone size, J gene, CDR3 protein, CDR3 DNA. The D gene is left open where the match is weak. Some rows have no size entry. The others give once, few or many, or a class for an expanded clone.

D gene: NA
CDR3 length: 12
V gene: TRBV6-2/TRBV6-3
clone size: few
J gene: TRBJ2-1
CDR3 protein: CASSYGIGGQFF
CDR3 DNA: TGTGCCAGCAGTTACGGGATTGGCGGGCAGTTCTTC

D gene: TRBD1
CDR3 length: 18
V gene: TRBV6-5
clone size: large
J gene: TRBJ1-2
CDR3 protein: CASSPPGPPGTGSRGYTF
CDR3 DNA: TGTGCCAGCAGTCCACCGGGTCCCCCCGGGACAGGGTCTCGTGGCTACACCTTC

D gene: TRBD2
CDR3 length: 20
V gene: TRBV7-6
clone size: NA
J gene: TRBJ2-1
CDR3 protein: CASSSKGGTSGSPPYNEQFF
CDR3 DNA: TGTGCCAGCAGCTCAAAGGGGGGGACTAGCGGGAGCCCCCCCTACAATGAGCAGTTCTTC

D gene: NA
CDR3 length: 17
V gene: TRBV7-2
clone size: medium-sized
J gene: TRBJ2-1
CDR3 protein: CASSLAQGGLRHNEQFF
CDR3 DNA: TGTGCCAGCAGCTTAGCCCAGGGGGGACTACGTCACAATGAGCAGTTCTTC

D gene: NA
CDR3 length: 15
V gene: TRBV5-1
clone size: NA
J gene: TRBJ1-1
CDR3 protein: CASSLAGAANTEAFF
CDR3 DNA: TGCGCCAGCAGCTTGGCCGGGGCAGCGAACACTGAAGCTTTCTTT

D gene: NA
CDR3 length: 15
V gene: TRBV11-2
clone size: NA
J gene: TRBJ1-2
CDR3 protein: CASSLGTDSDYGYTF
CDR3 DNA: TGTGCCAGCAGCCTAGGGACGGATTCTGACTATGGCTACACCTTC

D gene: NA
CDR3 length: 13
V gene: TRBV19
clone size: few
J gene: TRBJ1-5
CDR3 protein: CASSRSGNQPQHF
CDR3 DNA: TGTGCCAGTAGTAGGAGTGGTAATCAGCCCCAGCATTTT

D gene: TRBD2
CDR3 length: 17
V gene: TRBV19
clone size: few
J gene: TRBJ2-1
CDR3 protein: CASSLGLAGQRYNEQFF
CDR3 DNA: TGTGCCAGTAGTTTGGGACTAGCGGGACAGAGGTACAATGAGCAGTTCTTC

D gene: NA
CDR3 length: 15
V gene: TRBV5-5
clone size: few
J gene: TRBJ2-7
CDR3 protein: CASSLGQSSSYEQYF
CDR3 DNA: TGTGCCAGCAGCTTGGGACAAAGCAGCTCCTACGAGCAGTACTTC

D gene: TRBD1
CDR3 length: 15
V gene: TRBV12-3/TRBV12-4
clone size: NA
J gene: TRBJ2-3
CDR3 protein: CASSIQGNWLGTQYF
CDR3 DNA: TGTGCCAGCAGTATACAGGGGAATTGGTTGGGTACGCAGTATTTT

D gene: TRBD2
CDR3 length: 14
V gene: TRBV2
clone size: NA
J gene: TRBJ2-2
CDR3 protein: CASSAGLAPGELFF
CDR3 DNA: TGTGCCAGCAGTGCGGGACTAGCGCCCGGGGAGCTGTTTTTT

D gene: NA
CDR3 length: 12
V gene: TRBV11-2
clone size: NA
J gene: TRBJ1-1
CDR3 protein: CASSLLNTEAFF
CDR3 DNA: TGTGCCAGCAGCTTACTGAACACTGAAGCTTTCTTT

D gene: NA
CDR3 length: 11
V gene: TRBV11-2
clone size: few
J gene: TRBJ2-1
CDR3 protein: CASSLQNEQFF
CDR3 DNA: TGTGCCAGCAGCCTACAGAATGAGCAGTTCTTC

D gene: TRBD1
CDR3 length: 15
V gene: TRBV6-2/TRBV6-3
clone size: hyperexpanded
J gene: TRBJ1-2
CDR3 protein: CASSDGTGGNYGYTF
CDR3 DNA: TGTGCCAGCAGCGACGGGACAGGGGGAAACTATGGCTACACCTTC

D gene: TRBD1
CDR3 length: 16
V gene: TRBV11-1
clone size: few
J gene: TRBJ2-7
CDR3 protein: CASSQGGQGAEYEQYF
CDR3 DNA: TGCGCCAGCAGCCAAGGTGGCCAGGGGGCGGAATACGAGCAGTACTTC

D gene: NA
CDR3 length: 15
V gene: TRBV7-9
clone size: NA
J gene: TRBJ1-4
CDR3 protein: CASSSPAVRLEKLFF
CDR3 DNA: TGTGCCAGCAGCTCCCCAGCGGTGCGCTTGGAAAAACTGTTTTTT

D gene: NA
CDR3 length: 14
V gene: TRBV20-1
clone size: NA
J gene: TRBJ2-3
CDR3 protein: CSATDSPGTDTQYF
CDR3 DNA: TGCAGTGCCACAGACAGCCCCGGCACAGATACGCAGTATTTT

D gene: NA
CDR3 length: 13
V gene: TRBV27
clone size: NA
J gene: TRBJ1-2
CDR3 protein: CASTKGTLQGYTF
CDR3 DNA: TGTGCCAGCACCAAGGGGACTCTTCAGGGCTACACCTTC

D gene: NA
CDR3 length: 14
V gene: TRBV29-1
clone size: large
J gene: TRBJ1-6
CDR3 protein: CSVGEPGNNSPLHF
CDR3 DNA: TGCAGCGTAGGGGAGCCAGGGAATAATTCACCCCTCCACTTT

D gene: TRBD1
CDR3 length: 15
V gene: TRBV12-3/TRBV12-4
clone size: medium-sized
J gene: TRBJ1-6
CDR3 protein: CASSSLGTGNSPLHF
CDR3 DNA: TGTGCCAGCAGTTCGCTTGGGACAGGAAATTCACCCCTCCACTTT

D gene: NA
CDR3 length: 17
V gene: TRBV9
clone size: NA
J gene: TRBJ1-3
CDR3 protein: CASSVAGRPVSGNTIYF
CDR3 DNA: TGTGCCAGCAGCGTAGCCGGCCGGCCCGTCTCTGGAAACACCATATATTTT

D gene: NA
CDR3 length: 13
V gene: TRBV7-2
clone size: medium-sized
J gene: TRBJ1-2
CDR3 protein: CASSLVSGYGYTF
CDR3 DNA: TGTGCCAGCAGCTTAGTGTCAGGGTATGGCTACACCTTC

D gene: TRBD1
CDR3 length: 14
V gene: TRBV5-1
clone size: NA
J gene: TRBJ1-2
CDR3 protein: CASSFKQGSYGYTF
CDR3 DNA: TGCGCCAGCAGCTTTAAACAGGGGAGCTATGGCTACACCTTC

D gene: NA
CDR3 length: 15
V gene: TRBV28
clone size: NA
J gene: TRBJ1-2
CDR3 protein: CASSAPGTANYGYTF
CDR3 DNA: TGTGCCAGCAGTGCCCCCGGGACGGCGAACTATGGCTACACCTTC

D gene: TRBD2
CDR3 length: 19
V gene: TRBV5-1
clone size: NA
J gene: TRBJ2-2
CDR3 protein: CASSYPRTSGGALTGDLFF
CDR3 DNA: TGCGCCAGCAGCTATCCGAGGACTAGCGGGGGGGCCTTGACCGGGGATCTGTTTTTT

D gene: TRBD1
CDR3 length: 13
V gene: TRBV12-3/TRBV12-4
clone size: NA
J gene: TRBJ1-5
CDR3 protein: CAIAGGINQPQHF
CDR3 DNA: TGTGCCATCGCAGGGGGAATCAATCAGCCCCAGCATTTT

D gene: TRBD2
CDR3 length: 16
V gene: TRBV5-1
clone size: few
J gene: TRBJ2-7
CDR3 protein: CASSLIWTSGSYEQYF
CDR3 DNA: TGCGCCAGCAGCTTGATTTGGACTAGCGGGAGTTACGAGCAGTACTTC

D gene: NA
CDR3 length: 12
V gene: TRBV10-3
clone size: few
J gene: TRBJ2-1
CDR3 protein: CAVGGGYNEQFF
CDR3 DNA: TGTGCGGTGGGGGGTGGCTACAATGAGCAGTTCTTC

D gene: TRBD2
CDR3 length: 16
V gene: TRBV19
clone size: medium-sized
J gene: TRBJ2-3
CDR3 protein: CASSPGTSGFTDTQYF
CDR3 DNA: TGTGCCAGTAGTCCTGGGACTAGCGGGTTCACAGATACGCAGTATTTT

D gene: TRBD2
CDR3 length: 14
V gene: TRBV11-3
clone size: large
J gene: TRBJ2-3
CDR3 protein: CASSSGTSEDTQYF
CDR3 DNA: TGTGCCAGCAGCTCCGGGACTAGTGAAGATACGCAGTATTTT

D gene: NA
CDR3 length: 13
V gene: TRBV14
clone size: NA
J gene: TRBJ2-7
CDR3 protein: CASSPRYYSEQYF
CDR3 DNA: TGTGCCAGCAGCCCCCGGTACTATTCCGAGCAGTACTTC

D gene: TRBD1
CDR3 length: 14
V gene: TRBV20-1
clone size: NA
J gene: TRBJ1-2
CDR3 protein: CSASIQGAGYGYTF
CDR3 DNA: TGCAGTGCTAGTATACAGGGGGCAGGCTATGGCTACACCTTC

D gene: TRBD1
CDR3 length: 15
V gene: TRBV6-5
clone size: NA
J gene: TRBJ1-4
CDR3 protein: CASRWSGQGFEKLFF
CDR3 DNA: TGTGCCAGCAGGTGGTCGGGACAGGGATTTGAAAAACTGTTTTTT

D gene: TRBD1
CDR3 length: 15
V gene: TRBV27
clone size: medium-sized
J gene: TRBJ1-4
CDR3 protein: CASSRWTGGGEKLFF
CDR3 DNA: TGTGCCAGCAGTAGATGGACAGGTGGAGGAGAAAAACTGTTTTTT

D gene: NA
CDR3 length: 14
V gene: TRBV28
clone size: few
J gene: TRBJ1-2
CDR3 protein: CASSFGQSNYGYTF
CDR3 DNA: TGTGCCAGCAGTTTTGGCCAGTCGAACTATGGCTACACCTTC

D gene: TRBD1
CDR3 length: 16
V gene: TRBV4-1
clone size: NA
J gene: TRBJ2-7
CDR3 protein: CASSRQDREGSYEQYF
CDR3 DNA: TGCGCCAGCAGCCGTCAAGACAGGGAAGGCTCCTACGAGCAGTACTTC

D gene: NA
CDR3 length: 14
V gene: TRBV19
clone size: NA
J gene: TRBJ1-1
CDR3 protein: CASSLGRMNTEAFF
CDR3 DNA: TGTGCCAGTAGTCTCGGACGGATGAACACTGAAGCTTTCTTT

D gene: NA
CDR3 length: 13
V gene: TRBV14
clone size: NA
J gene: TRBJ1-2
CDR3 protein: CASSPAAFYGYTF
CDR3 DNA: TGTGCCAGCAGCCCGGCAGCCTTCTATGGCTACACCTTC

D gene: TRBD2
CDR3 length: 16
V gene: TRBV30
clone size: few
J gene: TRBJ2-3
CDR3 protein: CAWSASSGGHTDTQYF
CDR3 DNA: TGTGCCTGGAGTGCCTCTAGCGGGGGACACACAGATACGCAGTATTTT

D gene: TRBD2
CDR3 length: 15
V gene: TRBV7-2
clone size: medium-sized
J gene: TRBJ2-5
CDR3 protein: CASSYQTSGRETQYF
CDR3 DNA: TGTGCCAGCAGCTACCAGACTAGCGGGAGAGAGACCCAGTACTTC

D gene: NA
CDR3 length: 12
V gene: TRBV19
clone size: medium-sized
J gene: TRBJ1-2
CDR3 protein: CASSSLNYGYTF
CDR3 DNA: TGTGCCAGTAGTTCGCTTAACTATGGCTACACCTTC

D gene: NA
CDR3 length: 10
V gene: TRBV12-3/TRBV12-4
clone size: NA
J gene: TRBJ2-1
CDR3 protein: CASSFDEQFF
CDR3 DNA: TGTGCCAGCAGTTTCGATGAGCAGTTCTTC

D gene: TRBD1
CDR3 length: 15
V gene: TRBV5-1
clone size: NA
J gene: TRBJ1-1
CDR3 protein: CASSLGVVEGAEAFF
CDR3 DNA: TGCGCCAGCAGCTTGGGAGTCGTGGAGGGGGCCGAAGCTTTCTTT

D gene: NA
CDR3 length: 14
V gene: TRBV29-1
clone size: large
J gene: TRBJ1-3
CDR3 protein: CSVGPSGSGDTIYF
CDR3 DNA: TGCAGCGTTGGCCCCTCGGGTAGCGGCGACACCATATATTTT

D gene: TRBD2
CDR3 length: 17
V gene: TRBV24-1
clone size: NA
J gene: TRBJ2-2
CDR3 protein: CATSDLQTSGYTGELFF
CDR3 DNA: TGTGCCACCAGTGATTTGCAAACTAGCGGCTACACCGGGGAGCTGTTTTTT

D gene: NA
CDR3 length: 15
V gene: TRBV12-3/TRBV12-4
clone size: few
J gene: TRBJ1-4
CDR3 protein: CASRPSGGGNEKLFF
CDR3 DNA: TGTGCCAGCAGGCCGTCTGGGGGCGGTAATGAAAAACTGTTTTTT

D gene: TRBD2
CDR3 length: 17
V gene: TRBV27
clone size: medium-sized
J gene: TRBJ2-7
CDR3 protein: CASSSPGLAGGAYEQYF
CDR3 DNA: TGTGCCAGCAGTTCGCCCGGGCTAGCGGGGGGTGCCTACGAGCAGTACTTC

D gene: NA
CDR3 length: 15
V gene: TRBV4-2
clone size: NA
J gene: TRBJ1-1
CDR3 protein: CASSQEVGAQTEAFF
CDR3 DNA: TGTGCCAGCAGCCAAGAGGTAGGGGCGCAAACTGAAGCTTTCTTT

D gene: NA
CDR3 length: 13
V gene: TRBV19
clone size: medium-sized
J gene: TRBJ1-6
CDR3 protein: CASSIGGDGPLHF
CDR3 DNA: TGTGCCAGTAGTATAGGGGGGGATGGACCCCTCCACTTT

D gene: TRBD2
CDR3 length: 15
V gene: TRBV6-2/TRBV6-3
clone size: NA
J gene: TRBJ2-5
CDR3 protein: CASSSGLAGEETQYF
CDR3 DNA: TGTGCCAGCAGCTCGGGACTAGCGGGAGAAGAGACCCAGTACTTC

D gene: NA
CDR3 length: 15
V gene: TRBV5-6
clone size: once
J gene: TRBJ2-2
CDR3 protein: CASSLVSENTGELFF
CDR3 DNA: TGCGCCAGCAGCTTGGTATCAGAGAACACCGGGGAGCTGTTTTTT

D gene: TRBD2
CDR3 length: 13
V gene: TRBV12-5
clone size: NA
J gene: TRBJ2-5
CDR3 protein: CASRPSGRETQYF
CDR3 DNA: TGTGCCAGCAGGCCTAGCGGACGAGAGACCCAGTACTTC

D gene: NA
CDR3 length: 13
V gene: TRBV7-9
clone size: medium-sized
J gene: TRBJ1-2
CDR3 protein: CASSFIANYGYTF
CDR3 DNA: TGTGCCAGCAGCTTTATTGCTAACTATGGCTACACCTTC

D gene: TRBD1
CDR3 length: 14
V gene: TRBV6-2/TRBV6-3
clone size: few
J gene: TRBJ1-4
CDR3 protein: CASSYSRTGEKLFF
CDR3 DNA: TGTGCCAGCAGTTACTCGCGGACAGGTGAAAAACTGTTTTTT

D gene: NA
CDR3 length: 15
V gene: TRBV6-5
clone size: medium-sized
J gene: TRBJ2-1
CDR3 protein: CASSYSSNGHNEQFF
CDR3 DNA: TGTGCCAGCAGTTACTCGAGTAACGGGCACAATGAGCAGTTCTTC

D gene: NA
CDR3 length: 14
V gene: TRBV6-1
clone size: medium-sized
J gene: TRBJ1-2
CDR3 protein: CASSELRTVYGYTF
CDR3 DNA: TGTGCCAGCAGTGAACTTAGAACAGTTTATGGCTACACCTTC

D gene: NA
CDR3 length: 14
V gene: TRBV23-1
clone size: NA
J gene: TRBJ2-7
CDR3 protein: CASSQGTVHYEQYF
CDR3 DNA: TGCGCCAGCAGTCAAGGGACGGTTCACTACGAGCAGTACTTC

D gene: TRBD1
CDR3 length: 14
V gene: TRBV12-3/TRBV12-4
clone size: few
J gene: TRBJ1-1
CDR3 protein: CASRGQGADTEAFF
CDR3 DNA: TGTGCCAGCAGGGGACAGGGGGCCGACACTGAAGCTTTCTTT